This T cell receptor (beta chain) was captured by sequencing in a study of OX40 agonist ivuxolimab in advanced cancers. Germline V gene data show CDR1 as LNHDA and CDR2 as SQIVND (reference sequence). CDR3 length: 20 residues. The ends were cut back, 7 bases at V and 1 base at J, with 29 bases in the middle. Generated by immunoSEQ multiplex PCR, the TCRdb table keeps only in-frame clones and is missing some. The sample consists of 35,000 to 45,000 clones, about 86% of them appearing once. This chain links TRBV19 with TRBJ1-3; D may be TRBD1 (5 bases). This TCR was recovered from an adult with an advanced solid tumor such as melanoma, head and neck, liver or kidney cancer. The material was CD4+ or CD8+ T cells sorted from blood, obtained in a trial of the OX40 agonist ivuxolimab. This chain's CDR3 is CASNSGLIATGVGSGNTIYF. CDR3 coding DNA: TGTGCCAGTAACTCTGGCCTCATCGCAACAGGTGTCGGATCTGGAAACACCATATATTTT.